The text below deals with one T cell receptor beta chain. This sample was taken from a study of blood T cell repertoires in COVID-19. Study as a whole: The United States, Italy and Spain provided the acute and convalescent COVID-19 samples. Sources were T cells, B-cell-depleted T cells, or PBMCs; the material itself was cDNA or gDNA.

CDR1 and CDR2 from the germline V gene are SGHTA and FQGNSA. The CDR3 covers 13 residues. Trimming removed 4 bases from V and 7 bases from J; junction bases left unmatched: 5. Study processing details: Estimation of nucleated cell counts relied on the amplification of reference gene primers. Assay: immunoSEQ multiplex PCR; the TCRdb copy retains only in-frame clones and omits some. That table gives V, J and clone size, and the DNA gave D and trimming. Among about 97,000 clones listed, around 90% were seen once. This TCR was recovered from a man aged 45-65 years with active COVID-19. The sequencing input was peripheral blood. The chain uses TRBV7-2 and TRBJ2-5; TRBD1 matches 8 bases. Here the CDR3 reads CASSYDRGGTQYF. Written as DNA, the CDR3 is TGTGCCAGCAGCTACGACAGGGGTGGGACCCAGTACTTC.